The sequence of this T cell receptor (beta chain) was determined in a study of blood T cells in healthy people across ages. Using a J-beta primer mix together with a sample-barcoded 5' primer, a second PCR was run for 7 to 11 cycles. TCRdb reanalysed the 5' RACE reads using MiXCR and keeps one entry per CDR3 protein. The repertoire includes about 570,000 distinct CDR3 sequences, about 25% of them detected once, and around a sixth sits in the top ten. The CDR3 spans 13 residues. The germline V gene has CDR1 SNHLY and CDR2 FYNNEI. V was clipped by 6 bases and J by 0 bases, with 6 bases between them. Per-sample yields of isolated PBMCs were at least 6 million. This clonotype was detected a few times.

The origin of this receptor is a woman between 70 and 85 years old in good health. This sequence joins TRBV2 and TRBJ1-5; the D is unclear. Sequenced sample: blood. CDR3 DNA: TGTGCCAGCAGGACGGCTAGCAATCAGCCCCAGCATTTT. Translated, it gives CASRTASNQPQHF.